A single sample gave rise to the 24 T cell receptor beta chains below, sequenced in a study of blood T cells in healthy people across ages. The authors ran a second PCR of 7 to 11 cycles using a sample-barcoded 5' primer and a J-beta primer mix. TCRdb re-derived calls from the 5' RACE reads in MiXCR, one entry per CDR3 protein. The data show more than 800,000 distinct CDR3 sequences, 25% to 35% seen once. Sample: blood. Source of these receptors: a woman at least 80 years old in good health.

This clonotype was found a few times. With a much larger clone just one base away, this may be a read error. The V gene is TRBV20-1, the J gene TRBJ2-3; D gene ambiguous. Germline assignment: CDR1 DFQATT and CDR2 SNEGSKA (reference sequence). The CDR3 runs to 12 residues. V lost 0 bases and J lost 8, with 9 bases in between. The CDR3: CSARDPRVTQYF. In DNA, the CDR3 is TGCAGTGCTAGAGATCCCCGAGTTACGCAGTATTTT.

The V call is TRBV21-1, the J call TRBJ2-1; the DNA was not used to check the table's D call, TRBD2. TRBV21-1 is a recognized pseudogene. The CDR3 spans 16 residues. The CDR3 here is CASRPTGTTSYNEQFF. CDR3 coding DNA: TGTGCCAGCAGACCCACCGGGACTACTTCCTACAATGAGCAGTTCTTC.

The chain uses TRBV29-1 and TRBJ1-4; tentatively, D is TRBD1 (6 bases). CDR3 length equals 13 residues. V lost 6 bases and J lost 6, with 14 bases in between. CDR1 SQVTM and CDR2 ANQGSEA come from the germline V gene. CDR3 amino acids: CSVYRQADEKLFF. The CDR3 nucleotides are TGCAGCGTATATAGACAGGCCGATGAAAAACTGTTTTTT.

This clonotype occurred many times. The chain has TRBV7-2 and TRBJ2-3; D possibly matches TRBD1 or TRBD2 (5 bases each). Germline CDR1 reads SGHTA; CDR2 reads FQGNSA. The CDR3 is 16 amino acids. Trimming stripped 5 bases from V and 2 bases from J, with 17 bases between. The CDR3 region has the DNA TGTGCCAGCAGCCCTTCCGGGACCTTAACCACAGATACGCAGTATTTT. Translating it yields CASSPSGTLTTDTQYF. Filled out from reference TRBV7-2 and TRBJ2-3, the complete variable domain reads GAGVSQSPSNKVTEKGKDVELRCDPISGHTALYWYRQSLGQGLEFLIYFQGNSAPDKSGLPSDRFSAERTGGSVSTLTIQRTQQEDSAVYLCASSPSGTLTTDTQYFGPGTRLTVL.

The sample holds a few counts of this clonotype. The rearrangement uses TRBV5-6 and TRBJ2-3; no clear D. This CDR3 is built from 17 residues. V lost 0 bases and J lost 1, with 15 bases in between. Germline V gene lookup returns CDR1 SGHDT and CDR2 YYEEEE. As DNA, the CDR3 is TGTGCCAGCAGCTTGGAAGGCCTCCTAAAGGGCACAGATACGCAGTATTTT. As protein: CASSLEGLLKGTDTQYF.

This clonotype was seen only a few times. The rearrangement joins TRBV2 to TRBJ1-4; possible D gene TRBD1, 5 bases. Trimming left V 6 bases short and J 1 base short, with 12 bases between. The CDR3 is 15 residues long. Germline V lookup: CDR1 SNHLY, CDR2 FYNNEI. CDR3: CASSPGTLTNEKLFF. Here the CDR3 DNA reads TGTGCCAGCAGCCCCGGGACCCTAACTAATGAAAAACTGTTTTTT.

This clonotype was counted many times. The chain is built from TRBV6-1 and TRBJ1-2; D may be TRBD1 (5 bases). There are 16 residues in the CDR3. V was clipped by 4 bases and J by 2 bases, with 17 bases between them. CDR1 is MNHNS and CDR2 is SASEGT in the germline V gene. CDR3 sequence: CASSGPAGTQNYGYTF. Here the CDR3 DNA reads TGTGCCAGCAGTGGCCCCGCAGGGACGCAGAACTATGGCTACACCTTC.

In its sample, this clonotype was seen many times. The chain has TRBV18 and TRBJ2-5; no firm D call. Looked up from germline, CDR1 is KGHSH and CDR2 is LQKENI. The CDR3 consists of 14 residues. V was cut by 2 bases and J by 3 bases, with 10 bases left in between. The CDR3 DNA follows: TGTGCCAGCTCACCAGTGACCCTAAAAGAGACCCAGTACTTC. Protein: CASSPVTLKETQYF.

This clonotype was seen ten or more times. The V gene is TRBV24-1, the J gene TRBJ2-5; D tentatively fits TRBD1 or TRBD2 (6 bases each). The CDR3 runs to 14 residues. V shed 4 bases and J shed 6 bases, with 14 bases lying between them. Per the germline V gene, CDR1 is KGHDR and CDR2 is SFDVKD. CDR3: CATSDAVGGQTQYF. In nucleotides, the CDR3 is TGTGCCACCAGTGACGCGGTCGGGGGCCAGACCCAGTACTTC.

At least ten counts were recorded for this clonotype. The V call is TRBV7-2, the J call TRBJ1-2, with 8 nucleotides matching TRBD1. Germline V gene sequence: CDR1 SGHTA, CDR2 FQGNSA. J lost 6 bases, V lost 4 bases, and 4 bases had no gene match. CDR3 size: 13 residues. Written as DNA, the CDR3 is TGTGCCAGCAGCTACGGACAGGGAAATGGCTACACCTTC. Protein sequence: CASSYGQGNGYTF.

At least ten counts were recorded for this clonotype. CDR3 amino acids: CASSPGQGGTGELFF. For the CDR3, the DNA is TGTGCCAGCAGCCCGGGACAGGGAGGCACCGGGGAGCTGTTTTTT. The chain carries TRBV12-3 or TRBV12-4 and TRBJ2-2; 9 nucleotides align to TRBD1. The CDR3 has 15 residues. The V gene end was trimmed by 6 bases and the J gene end by 4 bases; junction bases not matched to a gene: 6.

As regards this clonotype: Compared with germline, one end of the junction differs, possibly owing to a read error. The chain employs TRBV7-2 and TRBJ1-3; 8 nucleotides agree with TRBD1. Per the germline V gene, CDR1 is SGHTA and CDR2 is FQGNSA. CDR3 length equals 15 residues. CDR3 region: CASSEWTGTGNTICF. The DNA of the CDR3 is TGTGCCAGCAGCGAATGGACAGGGACTGGAAACACCATATGTTTT.

In this sample, this clonotype turned up many times. The V gene is TRBV6-8, the J gene TRBJ2-5; 9 nucleotides align to TRBD2. Trimming cost V 7 bases and J 5 bases; bases outside gene matches: 14. The CDR3 runs to 16 residues. Germline CDR1 is MNHGY and CDR2 is SAAAGT. The CDR3 DNA reads as TGTGCCAGCAATATAGCGGGGGCATACTCTTGGGAGACCCAGTACTTC. Translated: CASNIAGAYSWETQYF.

The V gene is TRBV5-1, the J gene TRBJ2-7, with no clear D. Trimming removed 1 base at V and 4 bases at J, with 9 bases between. The V gene's germline CDR1 is SGHRS and CDR2 YFSETQ. There are 13 residues in the CDR3. The DNA of the CDR3 is TGCGCCAGCAGCTTGAGTCCTGGGTACGAGCAGTACTTC. Its translation: CASSLSPGYEQYF.

This clonotype occurred a few times. The genes are TRBV7-2 and TRBJ2-3, with 8 bases lining up with TRBD2. CDR3 size: 18 residues. The trim removed 5 bases at V and 2 bases at J, leaving 15 bases unmatched. The germline V gene encodes CDR1 SGHTA and CDR2 FQGNSA. CDR3 in amino acids: CASSASIQAGAPTDTQYF. In nucleotides, the CDR3 is TGTGCCAGCAGCGCTAGTATTCAAGCGGGGGCCCCCACAGATACGCAGTATTTT. The whole variable domain, filled in from reference TRBV7-2 and TRBJ2-3, reads GAGVSQSPSNKVTEKGKDVELRCDPISGHTALYWYRQSLGQGLEFLIYFQGNSAPDKSGLPSDRFSAERTGGSVSTLTIQRTQQEDSAVYLCASSASIQAGAPTDTQYFGPGTRLTVL.

Worth noting for this clonotype: A read error may account for a junction end that differs from germline. V is TRBV5-1 and J is TRBJ1-4; D not certain. The germline V gene has CDR1 SGHRS and CDR2 YFSETQ. CDR3 size: 14 residues. CDR3 sequence: CASSLGSTNEKRFF. CDR3 nucleotide sequence: TGCGCCAGCAGCCTAGGGAGTACTAATGAAAAACGGTTTTTT.

This clonotype appeared many times. The chain employs TRBV27 and TRBJ1-2; TRBD1 agrees at 8 bases. This CDR3 comprises 13 residues. Unmatched junction bases numbered 4, after V lost 2 bases and J lost 8 bases. Germline loops: CDR1 MNHEY, CDR2 SMNVEV (reference sequence). This CDR3 is CASSLGRQGGYTF. In DNA form, the CDR3 reads TGTGCCAGCAGTTTAGGGCGACAGGGGGGCTACACCTTC.

The rearrangement uses TRBV19 and TRBJ1-2; 8 bases are a match to TRBD1. J lost 8 bases, V lost 4 bases, and 3 bases had no gene match. Germline V gene data show CDR1 as LNHDA and CDR2 as SQIVND (reference sequence). CDR3 size: 12 residues. The CDR3 reads CASSKQGGGYTF. The CDR3, as DNA: TGTGCCAGTAGTAAACAGGGGGGCGGCTACACCTTC.

In regard to this clonotype: An end of the junction does not agree with germline; a read error may underlie this. The rearrangement links TRBV12-3 or TRBV12-4 to TRBJ2-3, with D unresolved. This CDR3 is built from 12 residues. This CDR3 is CASRPTADAQYF. DNA of the CDR3: TGTGCCAGCAGACCTACAGCAGATGCGCAGTATTTT.

The chain uses TRBV15 and TRBJ2-3; 7 nucleotides match TRBD2. The V gene end was trimmed by 6 bases and the J gene end by 2 bases; junction bases not matched to a gene: 8. The CDR3 extends over 15 amino acids. Germline V gene sequence: CDR1 LNHNV, CDR2 YYDKDF (reference sequence). The CDR3 nucleotides are TGTGCCACCAGTAGGAGCGGGGAGTTCACAGATACGCAGTATTTT. It translates to CATSRSGEFTDTQYF.

The sample holds many counts of this clonotype. DNA of the CDR3: TGTGCCAGCACGTTAGCGGGGGGCGGCACAGATACGCAGTATTTT. It yields the protein CASTLAGGGTDTQYF. This sequence joins TRBV6-6 and TRBJ2-3, with 10 bases that match TRBD2. The V segment lost 7 bases and the J segment 1 base; nucleotides outside the gene matches: 5. CDR3 length: 15 residues. Germline V gives CDR1 MNHNY, CDR2 SVGAGI (reference sequence).

This clonotype was detected many times. The chain uses TRBV6-2 or TRBV6-3 and TRBJ2-1, with TRBD2 as a possible D gene (7 bases). V lost 7 bases and J 4 bases, leaving 20 bases between the germline ends. CDR1 is MNHEY, CDR2 SVGEGT, per germline. The CDR3 is 16 residues long. CDR3 coding DNA: TGTGCCAGCAACCCCCGGGGGGCAGCTCAATACAATGAGCAGTTCTTC. Encoded protein: CASNPRGAAQYNEQFF.

This rearrangement joins TRBV7-9 to TRBJ2-6, with 10 bases identical to TRBD2. The CDR3 consists of 19 residues. V lost 8 bases and J lost 0; bases outside the gene matches: 13. The germline gives CDR1 SEHNR, CDR2 FQNEAQ (reference sequence). CDR3 sequence reads: CASSRGLAPQSSGANVLTF. The CDR3 DNA reads TGTGCCAGCTCCCGGGGACTAGCGCCACAATCCTCTGGGGCCAACGTCCTGACTTTC.

Comment on this clonotype: This may come from a read error, since a much larger clone is one base off. The CDR3 region is CSANQGLSNQSQHF. In DNA, the CDR3 is TGCAGTGCTAATCAGGGTTTAAGCAATCAGTCCCAGCATTTT. The rearrangement uses TRBV20-1 and TRBJ1-5, with D possibly TRBD1 on 5 matching bases. This CDR3 is 14 amino acids long. CDR1 is DFQATT and CDR2 is SNEGSKA in the germline V gene (reference sequence).